This note documents a single T cell receptor beta chain sequence. The antigen remains unidentified. This specimen comes from a study of blood T cells in healthy people across ages. Study results and limitations: TCR beta diversity correlated strongly with naive T cell percentage. Unsorted PBMCs blocked a conclusive comparison of naive and antigen-experienced cells.

Germline loops: CDR1 SGHTA, CDR2 FQGNSA. CDR3 size: 13 residues. The ends were cut back, 5 bases at V and 6 bases at J, with 14 bases in the middle. Alongside a J-beta primer mix, a sample-barcoded 5' primer served in a second PCR lasting roughly 6 to 11 cycles. Via MiXCR, TCRdb re-called the 5' RACE reads, giving one row per CDR3 protein. The repertoire has roughly 930,000 distinct CDR3 sequences, 45% to 50% of them found once; the top ten carry 10% to 15%. Material for sequencing was blood. V and J are TRBV7-2 and TRBJ2-7, with a weak D call TRBD1 (5 bases). This sequence originates from a man aged 25-45 years in good health. The CDR3 loop reads CASSTDTSGEQYF. DNA of the CDR3: TGTGCCAGCAGCACGGACACATCGGGCGAGCAGTACTTC.